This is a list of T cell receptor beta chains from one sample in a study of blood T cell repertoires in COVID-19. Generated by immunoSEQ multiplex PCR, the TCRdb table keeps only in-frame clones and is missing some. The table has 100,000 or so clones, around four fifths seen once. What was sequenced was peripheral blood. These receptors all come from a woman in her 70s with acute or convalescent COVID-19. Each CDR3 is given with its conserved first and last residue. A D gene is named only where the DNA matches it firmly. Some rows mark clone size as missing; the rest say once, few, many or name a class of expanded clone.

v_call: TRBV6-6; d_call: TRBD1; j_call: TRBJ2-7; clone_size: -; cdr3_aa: CASSRPGQWDEQYF; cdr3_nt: TGTGCCAGCAGTCGACCGGGACAGTGGGACGAGCAGTACTTC
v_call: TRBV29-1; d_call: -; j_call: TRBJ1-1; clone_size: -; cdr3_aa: CSGRDAGAEAFF; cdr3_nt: TGCAGCGGGCGGGACGCCGGGGCTGAAGCTTTCTTT
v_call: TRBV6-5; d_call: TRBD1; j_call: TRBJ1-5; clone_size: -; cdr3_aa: CATATGTDNQPQHF; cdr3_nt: TGTGCCACCGCGACCGGGACAGACAATCAGCCCCAGCATTTT
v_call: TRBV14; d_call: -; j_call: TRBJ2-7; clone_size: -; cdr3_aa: CASSQAPDSHEQYF; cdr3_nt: TGTGCCAGCAGCCAGGCCCCAGACAGCCACGAGCAGTACTTC
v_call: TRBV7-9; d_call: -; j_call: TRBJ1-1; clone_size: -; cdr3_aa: CASSLGGGGEGTEAFF; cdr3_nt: TGTGCCAGCAGCTTAGGGGGAGGAGGGGAGGGTACTGAAGCTTTCTTT
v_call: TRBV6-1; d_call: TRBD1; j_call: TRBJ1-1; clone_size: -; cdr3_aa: CASSDVGQGLEAFF; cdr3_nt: TGTGCCAGCAGTGATGTCGGACAGGGCCTTGAAGCTTTCTTT
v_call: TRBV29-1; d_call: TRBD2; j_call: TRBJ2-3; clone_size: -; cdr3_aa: CSVAGGDTQYF; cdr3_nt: TGCAGCGTTGCGGGGGGAGATACGCAGTATTTT
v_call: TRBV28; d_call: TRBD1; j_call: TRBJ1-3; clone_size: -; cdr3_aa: CASSRGQGADTIYF; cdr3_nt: TGTGCCAGCAGCCGGGGACAGGGGGCAGACACCATATATTTT
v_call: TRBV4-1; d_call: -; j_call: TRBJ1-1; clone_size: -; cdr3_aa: CASSQSADEAFF; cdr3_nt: TGCGCCAGCAGCCAATCCGCGGATGAAGCTTTCTTT
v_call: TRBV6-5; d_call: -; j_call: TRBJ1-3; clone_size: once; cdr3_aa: CASLSRAGNTIYF; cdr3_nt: TGTGCCAGCCTCTCCAGGGCTGGAAACACCATATATTTT
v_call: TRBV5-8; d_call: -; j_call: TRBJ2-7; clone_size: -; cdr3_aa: CASSPRQRPPYEQYF; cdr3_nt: TGTGCCAGCAGCCCGCGACAGCGTCCGCCCTACGAGCAGTACTTC
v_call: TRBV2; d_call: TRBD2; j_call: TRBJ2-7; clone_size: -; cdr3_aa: CASSVLSGIPEQYF; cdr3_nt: TGTGCCAGCAGTGTATTGAGCGGGATTCCCGAGCAGTACTTC
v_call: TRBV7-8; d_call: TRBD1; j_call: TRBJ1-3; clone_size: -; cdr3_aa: CASSTRQGGTGNTIYF; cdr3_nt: TGTGCCAGCAGCACGCGACAGGGGGGGACTGGAAACACCATATATTTT
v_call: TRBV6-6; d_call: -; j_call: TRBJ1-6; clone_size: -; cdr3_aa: CASSYGQTYNSPLHF; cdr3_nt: TGTGCCAGCAGTTACGGACAAACCTATAATTCACCCCTCCACTTT
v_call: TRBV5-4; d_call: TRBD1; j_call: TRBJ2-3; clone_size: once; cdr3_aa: CASSSTGVLTDTQYF; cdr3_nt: TGTGCCAGCAGCTCGACAGGGGTCCTCACAGATACGCAGTATTTT
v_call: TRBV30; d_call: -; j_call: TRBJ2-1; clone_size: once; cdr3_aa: CAWTEGFYNEQFF; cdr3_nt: TGTGCCTGGACCGAGGGTTTTTACAATGAGCAGTTCTTC
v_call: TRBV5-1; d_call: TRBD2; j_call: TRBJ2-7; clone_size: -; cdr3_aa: CASSLGGGDGREQYF; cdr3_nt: TGCGCCAGCAGCTTAGGTGGGGGGGATGGAAGAGAGCAGTACTTC
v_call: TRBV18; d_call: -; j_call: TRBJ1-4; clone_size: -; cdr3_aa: CASSRATNEKLFF; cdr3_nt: TGTGCCAGCTCACGGGCGACTAATGAAAAACTGTTTTTT
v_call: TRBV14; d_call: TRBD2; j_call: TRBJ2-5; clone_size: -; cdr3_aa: CASSQARGVPWETQYF; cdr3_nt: TGTGCCAGCAGCCAAGCTCGGGGGGTTCCCTGGGAGACCCAGTACTTC
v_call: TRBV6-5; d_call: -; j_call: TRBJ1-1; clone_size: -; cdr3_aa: CASTRVTEAFF; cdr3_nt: TGTGCCAGCACCAGGGTGACTGAAGCTTTCTTT
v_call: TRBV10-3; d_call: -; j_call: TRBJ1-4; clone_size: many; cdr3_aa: CAISERPLQGNEKLFF; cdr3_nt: TGTGCCATCAGTGAACGGCCGTTACAGGGTAATGAAAAACTGTTTTTT
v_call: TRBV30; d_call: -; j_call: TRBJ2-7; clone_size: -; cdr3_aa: CAWSSGVNREQYF; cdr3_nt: TGTGCCTGGAGTTCGGGGGTAAATCGCGAGCAGTACTTC
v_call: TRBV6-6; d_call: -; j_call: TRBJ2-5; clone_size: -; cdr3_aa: CASSAGGQETQYF; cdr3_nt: TGTGCCAGCTCTGCGGGCGGACAAGAGACCCAGTACTTC
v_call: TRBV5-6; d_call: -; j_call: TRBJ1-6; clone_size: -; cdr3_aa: CASSPLSYNSPLHF; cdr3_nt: TGTGCCAGCAGCCCACTATCCTATAATTCACCCCTCCACTTT
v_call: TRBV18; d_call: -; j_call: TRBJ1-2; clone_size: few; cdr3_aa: CASSPAGDYYGYTF; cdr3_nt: TGTGCCAGCTCACCGGCCGGGGATTACTATGGCTACACCTTC
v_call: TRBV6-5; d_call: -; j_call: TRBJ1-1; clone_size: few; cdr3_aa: CASSPGTEAFF; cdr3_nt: TGTGCCAGCAGCCCCGGGACTGAAGCTTTCTTT